The 28 T cell receptor beta chains below all came from one sample that was sequenced in a study of control samples from healthy donors and cancer patients. TCRdb's table, derived via immunoSEQ multiplex PCR, lists solely in-frame clones and lacks some. This repertoire shows about 190,000 clones, 85% to 95% found once; its top ten account for around 1.6%. The specimen was blood. The receptors originated from a man younger than 35 in good health.

This chain joins TRBV2 and TRBJ1-2; a possible D gene is TRBD1 (6 bases). CDR3 size: 13 residues. Germline assignment: CDR1 SNHLY and CDR2 FYNNEI. V lost 8 bases and J 2 bases, leaving 12 bases between the germline ends. The CDR3, as DNA: TGTGCCAGCCACCTTCAGGGGAACTATGGCTACACCTTC. This encodes CASHLQGNYGYTF. The whole variable domain, filled in from reference TRBV2 and TRBJ1-2, reads EPEVTQTPSHQVTQMGQEVILRCVPISNHLYFYWYRQILGQKVEFLVSFYNNEISEKSEIFDDQFSVERPDGSNFTLKIRSTKLEDSAMYFCASHLQGNYGYTFGSGTRLTVV.

V and J are TRBV29-1 and TRBJ1-1, with D possibly TRBD1 on 5 matching bases. This CDR3 region has 11 residues. Trimming removed 0 bases from V and 14 bases from J, with 13 bases in between. Germline V gives CDR1 SQVTM, CDR2 ANQGSEA. The CDR3, as DNA: TGCAGCGTTGAAGAAGGAGGGGAGGAGTTCTTT. This gives the protein CSVEEGGEEFF.

V usage is TRBV5-1 and J usage is TRBJ2-7; D is possibly TRBD1 (6 bases). Trimming stripped 4 bases from V and 2 bases from J, with 13 bases between. The germline V gene has CDR1 SGHRS and CDR2 YFSETQ. The length of the CDR3 is 14 residues. This CDR3 is CASSDRTEAYEQYF. The CDR3 DNA follows: TGCGCCAGCAGCGACCGGACAGAGGCCTACGAGCAGTACTTC.

This CDR3 is CASSATGRDEKLFF. CDR3 nucleotides: TGCGCCAGCAGCGCGACAGGGAGGGATGAAAAACTGTTTTTT. The chain joins TRBV10-2 to TRBJ1-4; the match to TRBD1 covers 7 bases. Germline loops: CDR1 WSHSY, CDR2 SAAADI. Trimming took 6 bases from V and 6 from J; bases not matched to a gene: 7. The CDR3 is made up of 14 amino acids.

The CDR3 here is CASSPRTDYPGGYTF. The CDR3 DNA sequence: TGTGCCAGCAGTCCGCGGACAGACTACCCCGGGGGCTACACCTTC. This chain joins TRBV27 and TRBJ1-2; the D gene is possibly TRBD1 (6 bases). V lost 5 bases and J 8 bases, leaving 21 bases between the germline ends. Germline lookup yields CDR1 MNHEY and CDR2 SMNVEV (reference sequence). The CDR3 runs to 15 residues.

This clone appeared once. This sequence joins TRBV12-3 or TRBV12-4 and TRBJ1-2; D is unresolved. V shed 1 base and J shed 3 bases, with 6 bases lying between them. This CDR3 is built from 13 residues. The CDR3 DNA reads TGTGCCAGCAGTTTAGAGGGTTACTATGGCTACACCTTC. Translating it yields CASSLEGYYGYTF.

This chain connects TRBV5-1 to TRBJ1-2; 10 bases are shared with TRBD1. CDR3 size: 16 residues. V gave up 0 bases and J gave up 8 bases; unmatched junction bases: 10. Germline V lookup: CDR1 SGHRS, CDR2 YFSETQ. The chain's CDR3 is CASSLGGTGTGDGYTF. CDR3 sequence (DNA): TGCGCCAGCAGCTTGGGGGGGACCGGGACAGGGGACGGCTACACCTTC.

The rearrangement uses TRBV20-1 and TRBJ2-7, with D maybe TRBD1 (5 bases). Germline V gene lookup returns CDR1 DFQATT and CDR2 SNEGSKA (reference sequence). The germline V and J ends were trimmed by 3 bases and 2 bases, with 14 bases remaining between them. There are 14 residues in the CDR3. In nucleotides, the CDR3 is TGCAGTGCTAGTCTCTGGACACTCCCCTACGAGCAGTACTTC. Translating it yields CSASLWTLPYEQYF.

The chain recombines TRBV19 with TRBJ1-6; no firm D call. The V gene lost 6 bases and the J gene lost 8 bases, with 11 bases spanning the gap. CDR1 is LNHDA, CDR2 SQIVND, per germline (reference sequence). The CDR3 runs 13 residues. CDR3 loop: CASRKGLHSPLHF. The CDR3 DNA reads TGTGCCAGTAGAAAGGGTTTACATTCACCCCTCCACTTT.

This clone has only one observation. The chain recombines TRBV29-1 with TRBJ2-2; D perhaps matches TRBD1 (5 bases). In germline, CDR1 is SQVTM, CDR2 ANQGSEA. The V gene lost 4 bases and the J gene lost 4 bases, with 13 bases spanning the gap. The CDR3 totals 14 residues. The CDR3 sequence is CSVGAGLGTGELFF. For the CDR3, the DNA is TGCAGCGTTGGGGCAGGGTTAGGCACCGGGGAGCTGTTTTTT.

V and J are TRBV4-1 and TRBJ1-2; 10 positions match TRBD1. J was trimmed by 5 bases and V by 0 bases; bases with no gene match: 6. Germline CDR1 and CDR2: MGHRA and YSYEKL. This CDR3 spans 16 amino acids. CDR3 DNA sequence: TGCGCCAGCAGCCAAGATCGACAGGGGGCCTTATATGGCTACACCTTC. It specifies CASSQDRQGALYGYTF.

CDR3 nucleotides: TGTGCCAGCAGCTTGAACAGGAATCTGGGGAGTTCACCCCTCCACTTT. Protein: CASSLNRNLGSSPLHF. The chain combines TRBV5-4 with TRBJ1-6, with a weak D call TRBD1 (5 bases). Trimming cost V 1 base and J 9 bases, with 17 bases left between them. The CDR3 is 16 amino acids. Germline V CDR1 and CDR2: SGHNT, YYREEE (reference sequence).

The V gene is TRBV28, the J gene TRBJ2-3, with TRBD2 identical over 8 bases. The CDR3 contains 14 residues. Looked up from germline, CDR1 is MDHEN and CDR2 is SYDVKM. Losses at the gene ends were 5 bases for V and 4 bases for J; bases not matched to a gene: 5. The CDR3 region has the DNA TGTGCCAGCAGTCGGGGGGGGAGGGCAGATACGCAGTATTTT. Its translation is CASSRGGRADTQYF.

V usage is TRBV30 and J usage is TRBJ2-2; TRBD1 agrees at 10 bases. From germline, CDR1 is GTSNPN and CDR2 SVGIG (reference sequence). Unmatched junction bases numbered 2, after V lost 4 bases and J lost 3 bases. This CDR3 region has 14 residues. CDR3 coding DNA: TGTGCCTGGATGGGACAGGGGTACACCGGGGAGCTGTTTTTT. This gives the protein CAWMGQGYTGELFF. The full variable domain, with the rest looked up from reference TRBV30 and TRBJ2-2, is SQTIHQWPATLVQPVGSPLSLECTVEGTSNPNLYWYRQAAGRGLQLLFYSVGIGQISSEVPQNLSASRPQDRQFILSSKKLLLSDSGFYLCAWMGQGYTGELFFGEGSRLTVL.

The chain couples TRBV6-5 to TRBJ1-5; 7 bases line up with TRBD1. The ends lost 10 bases at V and 0 bases at J; junction bases unmatched: 9. CDR1 and CDR2 (germline): MNHEY, SVGAGI. This CDR3 spans 15 amino acids. The CDR3 loop is CATGRGRYSNQPQHF. The CDR3 DNA reads TGTGCCACCGGGAGGGGGCGTTATAGCAATCAGCCCCAGCATTTT.

This rearrangement joins TRBV19 to TRBJ2-3; tentatively, D is TRBD2 (5 bases). Trimming stripped 3 bases from V and 0 bases from J, with 7 bases between. The CDR3 contains 14 residues. Germline CDR1 is LNHDA and CDR2 is SQIVND (reference sequence). Written as DNA, the CDR3 is TGTGCCAGTAGTATCTGGACTAGCACAGATACGCAGTATTTT. Residues: CASSIWTSTDTQYF.

About this clone: The same CDR3 also results from other DNA sequences found in this sample. V gene TRBV3-1 (or the pseudogene TRBV3-2) combines with J gene TRBJ1-5, with no clear D. Germline CDR1 reads LGHDT; CDR2 reads YNNKEL (reference sequence). V shed 0 bases and J shed 6 bases, with 6 bases lying between them. This CDR3 contains 13 residues. In DNA, the CDR3 is TGTGCCAGCAGCCAAGATATTGGTCAGCCCCAGCATTTT. It yields the protein CASSQDIGQPQHF.

This clone was seen a single time. Other DNA sequences in this sample translate to the same CDR3. This chain connects TRBV3-1 (or the pseudogene TRBV3-2) to TRBJ2-7; a possible D gene is TRBD2 (6 bases). From germline, CDR1 is LGHDT and CDR2 YNNKEL (reference sequence). The CDR3 contains 13 residues. With 1 base removed from V and 4 bases from J, the gap between germline ends came to 8 bases. The CDR3, as DNA: TGTGCCAGCAGCCAAGGGAGCGGGTACGAGCAGTACTTC. Translating gives CASSQGSGYEQYF.

The chain uses TRBV4-1 and TRBJ1-1; 8 nucleotides match TRBD1. The CDR3 is made up of 15 amino acids. The junction had 4 bases not matched to a gene; V was cut back by 0 bases and J by 4 bases. The germline gives CDR1 MGHRA, CDR2 YSYEKL. The CDR3 protein is CASSQEGQGSTEAFF. In DNA form, the CDR3 reads TGCGCCAGCAGCCAAGAAGGACAGGGAAGCACTGAAGCTTTCTTT.

This chain joins TRBV27 and TRBJ2-1; D might be TRBD2 (6 bases). The CDR3 runs to 14 residues. Germline CDR1 reads MNHEY; CDR2 reads SMNVEV (reference sequence). V was trimmed by 5 bases and J by 7 bases, leaving 15 bases between them. The CDR3 spells CASSTTGSRNEQFF. The CDR3 coding sequence is TGTGCCAGCAGTACAACCGGGAGCAGGAATGAGCAGTTCTTC.

V and J are TRBV4-2 and TRBJ1-1; 10 nucleotides align to TRBD1. After removal of 5 bases from V and 5 bases from J, the junction contained 8 bases not matched to a gene. The CDR3 has 15 residues. Germline CDR1 reads LGHNA; CDR2 reads YNFKEQ. The CDR3 region has the DNA TGTGCCAGCAGCTATCCGGACAGGGGGGATACTGAAGCTTTCTTT. Residues: CASSYPDRGDTEAFF.

The chain combines TRBV6-5 with TRBJ1-6; weak D call: TRBD1 (5 bases). CDR3 length: 14 residues. V lost 6 bases and J lost 7, with 13 bases in between. CDR1 and CDR2 from the germline V gene are MNHEY and SVGAGI. CDR3 in DNA: TGTGCCAGCAGCACAGGATCTGGGAATTCACCCCTCCACTTT. Translation gives CASSTGSGNSPLHF.

CDR3 bases: TGTGCCAGCAGCTCGTCACAGGGGGTAGGAACTTATAGCAATCAGCCCCAGCATTTT. Translated, it gives CASSSSQGVGTYSNQPQHF. The chain employs TRBV7-9 and TRBJ1-5; 8 bases map to TRBD1. Germline V lookup: CDR1 SEHNR, CDR2 FQNEAQ (reference sequence). CDR3 size: 19 residues. Trimming at V came to 4 bases and at J to 0 bases, leaving 14 bases not matched to a gene. Variable domain in full (rest from reference TRBV7-9 and TRBJ1-5): DTGVSQNPRHKITKRGQNVTFRCDPISEHNRLYWYRQTLGQGPEFLTYFQNEAQLEKSRLLSDRFSAERPKGSFSTLEIQRTEQGDSAMYLCASSSSQGVGTYSNQPQHFGDGTRLSIL.

The gene calls are TRBV5-5 and TRBJ2-3, with TRBD2 identical over 7 bases. This CDR3 spans 17 amino acids. CDR1 SGHKS and CDR2 YYEKEE come from the germline V gene (reference sequence). Losses at the gene ends were 0 bases for V and 1 base for J; bases not matched to a gene: 8. Written as DNA, the CDR3 is TGTGCCAGCAGCTTGGAGCGCGGGGGTTCCCGCACAGATACGCAGTATTTT. Translation gives CASSLERGGSRTDTQYF.

This clone is a singleton in its sample. The genes are TRBV7-8 and TRBJ2-7; 7 nucleotides line up with TRBD1. The CDR3 consists of 13 residues. Unmatched junction bases numbered 2, after V lost 3 bases and J lost 3 bases. Germline lookup yields CDR1 SGHVS and CDR2 FQNEAQ. Here the CDR3 DNA reads TGTGCCAGCAGCTTGCAGGGGGACTACGAGCAGTACTTC. It is translated as CASSLQGDYEQYF.

The CDR3 is CASSVTGDQPQHF. The CDR3 coding sequence is TGTGCCAGCAGTGTAACGGGGGATCAGCCCCAGCATTTT. The V and J genes are TRBV2 and TRBJ1-5; D is possibly TRBD1 (5 bases). This CDR3 is 13 amino acids long. Germline V CDR1 and CDR2: SNHLY, FYNNEI. The V gene lost 4 bases and the J gene lost 5 bases, with 9 bases spanning the gap. Full variable domain (rest looked up from reference TRBV2 and TRBJ1-5): EPEVTQTPSHQVTQMGQEVILRCVPISNHLYFYWYRQILGQKVEFLVSFYNNEISEKSEIFDDQFSVERPDGSNFTLKIRSTKLEDSAMYFCASSVTGDQPQHFGDGTRLSIL.

The J gene is TRBJ1-2, the V gene TRBV18; D is possibly TRBD1 (5 bases). V shed 4 bases and J shed 4 bases, with 19 bases lying between them. The CDR3 totals 16 residues. Germline-derived CDR1 and CDR2 are KGHSH and LQKENI. The chain's CDR3 is CASSLTPPGGGYGYTF. CDR3 in DNA: TGTGCCAGCTCACTGACCCCGCCCGGCGGGGGCTATGGCTACACCTTC.

A word on this clone: The same CDR3 arises from other DNA sequences in this sample as well. The J gene is TRBJ2-7, the V gene TRBV7-3; TRBD2 aligns across 8 bases. V was pared by 1 base and J by 1 base, with 3 bases of the junction left unmatched. In germline, CDR1 is SGHTA, CDR2 FQGTGA. This CDR3 is built from 15 residues. The chain's CDR3 is CASSLMGGGSYEQYF. The CDR3, as DNA: TGTGCCAGCAGCTTAATGGGCGGGGGGTCCTACGAGCAGTACTTC. Full variable domain (outside the CDR3, taken from reference TRBV7-3 and TRBJ2-7): GAGVSQTPSNKVTEKGKYVELRCDPISGHTALYWYRQSLGQGPEFLIYFQGTGAADDSGLPNDRFFAVRPEGSVSTLKIQRTERGDSAVYLCASSLMGGGSYEQYFGPGTRLTVT.